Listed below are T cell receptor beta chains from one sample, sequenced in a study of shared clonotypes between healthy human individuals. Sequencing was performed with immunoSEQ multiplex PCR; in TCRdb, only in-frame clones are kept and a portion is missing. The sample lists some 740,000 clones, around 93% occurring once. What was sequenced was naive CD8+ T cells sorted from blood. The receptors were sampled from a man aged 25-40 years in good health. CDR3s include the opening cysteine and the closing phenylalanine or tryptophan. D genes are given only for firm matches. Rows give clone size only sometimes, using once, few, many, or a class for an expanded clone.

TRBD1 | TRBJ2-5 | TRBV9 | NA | TGTGCCAGCAGCGCCAACTCCAGGGGGGAGACCCAGTACTTC | CASSANSRGETQYF
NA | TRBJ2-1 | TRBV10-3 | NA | TGTGCCATCAGTGAGTTGACAAGTGATTACAATGAGCAGTTCTTC | CAISELTSDYNEQFF
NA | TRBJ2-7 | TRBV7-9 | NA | TGTGCCAGCAGCTTAGGGCTAGCTAAAGGTCTCGAGCAGTACTTC | CASSLGLAKGLEQYF
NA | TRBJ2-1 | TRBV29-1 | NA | TGCAGCGTTGTGAGGGTCGAGGGGAAGAGCTCCTACAATGAGCAGTTCTTC | CSVVRVEGKSSYNEQFF
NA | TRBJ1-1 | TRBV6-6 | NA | TGTGCCAGCAGTTACAGGTGGAACACTGAAGCTTTCTTT | CASSYRWNTEAFF
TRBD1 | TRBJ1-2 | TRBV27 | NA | TGTGCCAGCAGCGAAGCCGGGACAGGGCTTGGCTACACCTTC | CASSEAGTGLGYTF
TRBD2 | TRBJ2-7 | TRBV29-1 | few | TGCAGCGTTGAAGAGGATACTAGCGCATCCTACGAGCAGTACTTC | CSVEEDTSASYEQYF
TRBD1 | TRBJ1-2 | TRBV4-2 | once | TGTGCCAGCAGCCAGGCAATCAGGACAGGGGGTGACTATGGCTACACCTTC | CASSQAIRTGGDYGYTF
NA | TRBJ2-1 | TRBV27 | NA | TGTGCCAGCAGTTTCATTTCATGGGGCGATGAGCAGTTCTTC | CASSFISWGDEQFF
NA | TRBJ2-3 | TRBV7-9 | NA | TGTGCCAGCAGTTCGGCAAAGGACCTCCCGTATTTT | CASSSAKDLPYF
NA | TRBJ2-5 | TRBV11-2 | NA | TGTGCCAGCAGCTTAGTAACGGGGGTGGAAGAGACCCAGTACTTC | CASSLVTGVEETQYF
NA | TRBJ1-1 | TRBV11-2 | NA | TGTGCCAGCAGCTTCAACAGGGTGAACACTGAAGCTTTCTTT | CASSFNRVNTEAFF
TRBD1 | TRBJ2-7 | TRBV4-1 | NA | TGCGCCAGCAGCCCCTTGACAGGGGCCTACGAGCAGTACTTC | CASSPLTGAYEQYF
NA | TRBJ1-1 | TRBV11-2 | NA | TGTGCCAGCAGCTTAGGTCGAACAGGGAACACTGAAGCTTTCTTT | CASSLGRTGNTEAFF
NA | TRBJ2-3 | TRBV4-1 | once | TGCGCCAGCAGCCAATCCCCCCTAGCTTCCCCAGATACGCAGTATTTT | CASSQSPLASPDTQYF
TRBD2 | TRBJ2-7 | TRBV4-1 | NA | TGCGCCAGCAGCCACCAGGGACTAGCGAAGGAGCAGTACTTC | CASSHQGLAKEQYF
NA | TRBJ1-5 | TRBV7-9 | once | TGTGCCAGCAGCAACGCCCACAACCCCAATCAGCCCCAGCATTTT | CASSNAHNPNQPQHF
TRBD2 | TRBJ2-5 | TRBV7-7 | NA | TGTGCCAGCAGCTTTTCGACTAGCGGTAAAGAGACCCAGTACTTC | CASSFSTSGKETQYF
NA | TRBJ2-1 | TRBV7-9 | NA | TGTGCCAGCAGCCAACCGGGATTGAATGAGCAGTTCTTC | CASSQPGLNEQFF
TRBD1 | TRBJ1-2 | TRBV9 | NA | TGTGCCAGCAGCGGCTTTAGGACAGGGGGCATTCTTTGGAACTATGGCTACACCTTC | CASSGFRTGGILWNYGYTF
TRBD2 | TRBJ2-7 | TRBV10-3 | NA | TGTGCCATCAGTGAGTCGACTATGTCTAGCGGGGTATACGAGCAGTACTTC | CAISESTMSSGVYEQYF
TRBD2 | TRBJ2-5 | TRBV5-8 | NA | TGTGCCAGCAGGGAGCGGGGACTTCCTCAGGAGACCCAGTACTTC | CASRERGLPQETQYF
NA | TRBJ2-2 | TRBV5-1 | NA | TGCGCCAGCAGCCCACGCCCGGGACATAACACCGGGGAGCTGTTTTTT | CASSPRPGHNTGELFF
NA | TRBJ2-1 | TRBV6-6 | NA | TGTGCCAGCAGTTACTCTGTCCAGGGGGGGTACAATGAGCAGTTCTTC | CASSYSVQGGYNEQFF
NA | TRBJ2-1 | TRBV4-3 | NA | TGCGCCAGCAGCCCTGGGTCCGTAGCCTACAATGAGCAGTTCTTC | CASSPGSVAYNEQFF
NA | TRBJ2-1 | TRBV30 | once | TGTGCACTGGCGGACTTGTCCTACAATGAGCAGTTCTTC | CALADLSYNEQFF
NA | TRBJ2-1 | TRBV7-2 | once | TGTGCCAGCAGCTTAGGGTTGGGGAGCAATGAGCAGTTCTTC | CASSLGLGSNEQFF
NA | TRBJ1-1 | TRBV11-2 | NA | TGTGCCAGCCAACCCATGAACACTGAAGCTTTCTTT | CASQPMNTEAFF
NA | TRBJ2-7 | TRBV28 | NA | TGTGCCAGCAGCCCTTGGGGGTACGAGCAGTACTTC | CASSPWGYEQYF
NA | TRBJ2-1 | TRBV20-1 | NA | TGCAGTGCTAGCGTGGGGAGTGAGCAGTTCTTC | CSASVGSEQFF
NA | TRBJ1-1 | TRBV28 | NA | TGTGCCAGCAGGATCACGACAGGCAGGACTGAAGCTTTCTTT | CASRITTGRTEAFF
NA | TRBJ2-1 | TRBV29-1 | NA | TGCAGCGTCGTGACAGGGGACGTTGTGGCGGGAGGGGGGAATGAGCAGTTCTTC | CSVVTGDVVAGGGNEQFF
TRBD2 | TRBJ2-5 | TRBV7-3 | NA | TGTGCCAGCAGCCTAGCGGGAGGGACCCAAGAGACCCAGTACTTC | CASSLAGGTQETQYF
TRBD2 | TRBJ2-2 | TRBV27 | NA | TGTGCCAGCAGTTTCCTGACTAGCGGGAGGGCCATCACCGGGGAGCTGTTTTTT | CASSFLTSGRAITGELFF
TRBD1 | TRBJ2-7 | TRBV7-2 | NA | TGTGCCAGCAGTCTAAAGGACAGGTACTACGAGCAGTACTTC | CASSLKDRYYEQYF
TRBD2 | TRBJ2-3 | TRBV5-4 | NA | TGTGCCAGCAGCTCCTCTGGAGCGGGAGTGGCAGATACGCAGTATTTT | CASSSSGAGVADTQYF
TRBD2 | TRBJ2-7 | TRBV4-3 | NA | TGCGCCAGCAGCCAAGGAACGGGAGGGATTGAGGAGCAGTACTTC | CASSQGTGGIEEQYF
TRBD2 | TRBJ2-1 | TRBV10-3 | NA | TGTGCCATCAGTCCTAGCGGGGGCTCCTACAATGAGCAGTTCTTC | CAISPSGGSYNEQFF
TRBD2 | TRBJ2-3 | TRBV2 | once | TGTGCCAGCAGGGAAAGGGCGGGAGGCGGAGATACGCAGTATTTT | CASRERAGGGDTQYF
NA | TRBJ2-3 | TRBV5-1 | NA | TGCGCCAGCACCCCTGAGAACACAGATACGCAGTATTTT | CASTPENTDTQYF
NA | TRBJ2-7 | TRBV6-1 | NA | TGTGCCAGCAGTGAAGCGCTTACAGGGTACGAGCAGTACTTC | CASSEALTGYEQYF
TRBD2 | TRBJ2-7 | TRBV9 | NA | TGTGCCAGCAGCGTAGCTGGCGGACTAGGGGTCTTGGAGCAGTACTTC | CASSVAGGLGVLEQYF
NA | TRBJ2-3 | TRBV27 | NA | TGTGCCAGCAGTCTCCTGGATGATACGCAGTATTTT | CASSLLDDTQYF
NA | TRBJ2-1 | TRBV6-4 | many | TGTGCCAGCAGTGACTCAGAGGGGGGTTACAATGAGCAGTTCTTC | CASSDSEGGYNEQFF
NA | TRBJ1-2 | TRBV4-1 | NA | TGCGCCAGCAGCCAAAACCTGGTGTATGGCTACACCTTC | CASSQNLVYGYTF
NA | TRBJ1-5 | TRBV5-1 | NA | TGCGCCAGCAGCTTGGCCGCAGGGCAGCCCCAGCATTTT | CASSLAAGQPQHF
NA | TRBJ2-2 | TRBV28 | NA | TGTGCCAGCAGTTTCCAACGGAACACCGGGGAGCTGTTTTTT | CASSFQRNTGELFF
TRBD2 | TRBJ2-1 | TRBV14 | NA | TGTGCCAGCAGCCAACATCGGACTAGCGCCCACAATGAGCAGTTCTTC | CASSQHRTSAHNEQFF
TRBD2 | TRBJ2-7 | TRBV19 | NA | TGTGCCAGTACTAGCGGGAGAATAAACGAGCAGTACTTC | CASTSGRINEQYF
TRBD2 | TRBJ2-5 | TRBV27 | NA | TGTGCCAGCAGCCCTCTGGCTAGCGGTAAAGAGACCCAGTACTTC | CASSPLASGKETQYF
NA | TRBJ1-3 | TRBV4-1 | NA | TGCGCCAGCAGCCAAGTAGGAATTGGAAACACCATATATTTT | CASSQVGIGNTIYF
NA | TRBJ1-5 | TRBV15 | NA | TGTGCCACCAGCAGGGTTCGGGATCAGCCCCAGCATTTT | CATSRVRDQPQHF
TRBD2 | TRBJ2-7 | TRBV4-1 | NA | TGCGCCAGCAGCCTCCGCGCGGGAGAAATCTACGAGCAGTACTTC | CASSLRAGEIYEQYF
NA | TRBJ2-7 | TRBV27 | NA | TGTGCCAGCAGTTCAGGCTCCTACGAGCAGTACTTC | CASSSGSYEQYF
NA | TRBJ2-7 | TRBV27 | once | TGTGCCAGCAGTCATGACGGCTACGAGCAGTACTTC | CASSHDGYEQYF
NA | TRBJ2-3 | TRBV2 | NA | TGTGCCAGCAGTGATTGGGTTAGCGCCACAGATACGCAGTATTTT | CASSDWVSATDTQYF
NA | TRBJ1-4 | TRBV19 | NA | TGTGCCAGTACTCCCCATGGGGCGGGAGCGGAGGAAAAACTGTTTTTT | CASTPHGAGAEEKLFF
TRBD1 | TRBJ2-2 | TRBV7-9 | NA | TGTGCCAGCAGCTACTCGACAGGGCCCGGGGAGCTGTTTTTT | CASSYSTGPGELFF
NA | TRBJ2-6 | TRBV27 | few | TGTGCCAGCAGTTCCTCCCCTGGGGCCAACGTCCTGACTTTC | CASSSSPGANVLTF